This T cell receptor (beta chain) emerged from a study of response to subunit inactivated influenza vaccine. A few counts support this clonotype. TCRdb redid the calling of the RT-PCR reads with MiXCR, one entry per CDR3 protein. The sample lists about 480,000 distinct CDR3 sequences, 10% to 15% seen once, with around 14% in the top ten. The TCR comes from a man aged 50 to 60 who received an inactivated influenza vaccine. The sample in question was PBMCs from blood, obtained around seven weeks after vaccination.

The CDR3 bases are TGCGCCAGCAGTGAGTCTTTTCGGGTGCGGGAGCTGTTTTTT. This sequence encodes CASSESFRVRELFF. The V and J genes are TRBV10-2 and TRBJ2-2; no definite D call. This CDR3 comprises 14 residues. Germline V gives CDR1 WSHSY, CDR2 SAAADI. Trimming left V 0 bases short and J 9 bases short, with 11 bases between.